One and the same sample provided the 21 T cell receptor beta chains below, sequenced in a study of Tregs in tolerant kidney transplant recipients. Clones were sequenced by immunoSEQ multiplex PCR, and TCRdb holds only the in-frame ones, with some missing. Of 100,000 to 130,000 clones listed, roughly 90% were seen once; the top ten hold 0.34%. Sequencing was performed on CD4+ T cells from blood, taken before the transplant. Receptor source: a human donor who received a combined kidney and bone marrow transplant.

The rearrangement joins TRBV18 to TRBJ1-5; a weak D match, TRBD1 (5 bases). There are 14 residues in the CDR3. Trimming removed 2 bases at V and 2 bases at J, with 7 bases between. Looked up from germline, CDR1 is KGHSH and CDR2 is LQKENI. The CDR3 sequence is CASSPAGGNQPQHF. CDR3 in DNA: TGTGCCAGCTCACCAGCGGGGGGCAATCAGCCCCAGCATTTT.

The chain combines TRBV4-1 with TRBJ2-5; TRBD2 might be the D (6 bases). Germline values: CDR1 MGHRA, CDR2 YSYEKL. Trimming took off 3 bases at V and 1 base at J, with 9 bases between the two ends. The CDR3 spans 14 residues. The CDR3 loop reads CASSQETSQETQYF. The DNA of the CDR3 is TGCGCCAGCAGCCAGGAGACTAGCCAAGAGACCCAGTACTTC.

J is TRBJ2-5 and V is TRBV4-3; the D is unclear. CDR1 and CDR2 from the germline V gene are LGHNA and YSLEER. Trimming removed 0 bases at V and 5 bases at J, with 7 bases between. This CDR3 is built from 13 residues. The CDR3 bases are TGCGCCAGCAGCCAAGATTTTTCGGAGACCCAGTACTTC. Translated, it gives CASSQDFSETQYF.

This chain uses TRBV18 with TRBJ2-5; a weak D match, TRBD2 (6 bases). Germline values: CDR1 KGHSH, CDR2 LQKENI. This CDR3 region has 16 residues. V was pared by 3 bases and J by 1 base, with 15 bases between. The chain's CDR3 is CASSPAGTAPQETQYF. CDR3 DNA: TGTGCCAGCTCACCTGCCGGGACTGCACCCCAAGAGACCCAGTACTTC.

The rearrangement joins TRBV5-1 to TRBJ2-3, with 7 bases fitting TRBD1. Trimming took 4 bases from V and 1 from J; bases not matched to a gene: 9. CDR3 size: 16 residues. Germline V gene sequence: CDR1 SGHRS, CDR2 YFSETQ. The CDR3 DNA follows: TGCGCCAGCAGCACCCTAGGGGGACAGCGCACAGATACGCAGTATTTT. The encoded protein is CASSTLGGQRTDTQYF.

This chain joins TRBV28 and TRBJ2-5; no definite D call. V lost 7 bases and J 0 bases, leaving 9 bases between the germline ends. The CDR3 sequence is 13 residues long. Looked up from germline, CDR1 is MDHEN and CDR2 is SYDVKM. The CDR3 DNA reads TGTGCCAGCACTCCGACTTACCAAGAGACCCAGTACTTC. Translation gives CASTPTYQETQYF.

The rearrangement uses TRBV28 and TRBJ2-3; 11 nucleotides agree with TRBD1. The V and J ends lost 6 bases and 1 base, in that order; junction bases with no gene match: 6. CDR1 and CDR2 from the germline V gene are MDHEN and SYDVKM. The CDR3 has 16 amino acids. The CDR3 here is CASSTGQGARTDTQYF. The CDR3 DNA is TGTGCCAGCAGCACTGGACAGGGGGCTCGCACAGATACGCAGTATTTT.

This clone was detected only once. This chain joins TRBV2 and TRBJ1-1; D possibly corresponds to TRBD1 (5 bases). V lost 4 bases and J lost 1, with 10 bases in between. Germline V gene lookup returns CDR1 SNHLY and CDR2 FYNNEI. The CDR3 is 14 amino acids. CDR3 sequence reads: CASSGQGGNTEAFF. CDR3 bases: TGTGCCAGCAGTGGCCAGGGAGGGAACACTGAAGCTTTCTTT.

This clone was seen a handful of times. CDR3 region: CASSHATVRHGYTF. The CDR3 DNA sequence: TGTGCCAGCAGCCACGCGACAGTCCGCCATGGCTACACCTTC. The chain carries TRBV14 and TRBJ1-2; a possible D gene is TRBD1 (5 bases). The CDR3 covers 14 residues. V lost 3 bases and J lost 6, with 14 bases in between. Germline V gene data show CDR1 as SGHDN and CDR2 as FVKESK.

The chain employs TRBV10-1 and TRBJ2-2, with D perhaps TRBD1 (6 bases). The CDR3 is 13 residues long. Germline V gene sequence: CDR1 WNHNN, CDR2 SYGVQD (reference sequence). V dropped 6 bases and J dropped 4 bases, with 9 bases sitting between them. CDR3 amino acids: CASSRDTTGELFF. CDR3 sequence (DNA): TGCGCCAGCAGCCGGGACACCACCGGGGAGCTGTTTTTT.

V usage is TRBV6-6 and J usage is TRBJ2-3; perhaps TRBD2 as D (5 bases). Germline CDR1 reads MNHNY; CDR2 reads SVGAGI (reference sequence). The CDR3 is 13 amino acids. V lost 7 bases and J lost 5, with 13 bases in between. CDR3 DNA: TGTGCCAGCACTCCCCCGGGGATAGATACGCAGTATTTT. This translates into CASTPPGIDTQYF.

This clone was seen only once. The chain couples TRBV6-6 to TRBJ2-7; TRBD2 aligns across 8 bases. This CDR3 has 14 residues. Trimming at V came to 6 bases and at J to 3 bases, leaving 7 bases not matched to a gene. Germline CDR1 and CDR2: MNHNY and SVGAGI (reference sequence). CDR3 sequence (DNA): TGTGCCAGCAGGTGGATGGCGGGAGGCTACGAGCAGTACTTC. Protein: CASRWMAGGYEQYF.

The J gene is TRBJ1-1, the V gene TRBV30; 7 bases match TRBD1. In germline, CDR1 is GTSNPN, CDR2 SVGIG (reference sequence). The CDR3 is 12 residues long. The junction had 6 bases not matched to a gene; V was cut back by 0 bases and J by 11 bases. CDR3 coding DNA: TGTGCCTGGAGTGTCCAGGGGGAACGGGCTTTCTTT. Its protein is CAWSVQGERAFF.

The rearrangement joins TRBV7-2 to TRBJ2-5; D perhaps matches TRBD2 (5 bases). Germline V gene lookup returns CDR1 SGHTA and CDR2 FQGNSA. V was pared by 2 bases and J by 4 bases, with 14 bases between. The CDR3 loop spans 15 amino acids. CDR3 DNA: TGTGCCAGCAGCTTACCCACGGGAAAGGGAGAGACCCAGTACTTC. It encodes CASSLPTGKGETQYF.

The chain joins TRBV28 to TRBJ1-5, with 7 bases identical to TRBD1. Germline V gives CDR1 MDHEN, CDR2 SYDVKM. This CDR3 has 14 amino acids. Losses at the gene ends were 5 bases for V and 3 bases for J; bases not matched to a gene: 4. DNA for the CDR3: TGTGCCAGCAGTCCAGGGACAGCCAATCAGCCCCAGCATTTT. Amino acid sequence: CASSPGTANQPQHF.

The genes are TRBV4-1 and TRBJ2-2, with 10 bases identical to TRBD2. Germline V gives CDR1 MGHRA, CDR2 YSYEKL. The ends lost 4 bases at V and 7 bases at J; junction bases unmatched: 9. This CDR3 region has 16 residues. The CDR3 DNA sequence: TGCGCCAGCAGCCGAGAAAGCGGGGGGGCCGTCGGGGAGCTGTTTTTT. Translated: CASSRESGGAVGELFF.

V gene TRBV5-4 combines with J gene TRBJ2-2; the D gene is possibly TRBD2 (6 bases). Trimming took 2 bases from V and 7 from J, leaving 15 bases between them. Looked up from germline, CDR1 is SGHNT and CDR2 is YYREEE (reference sequence). The CDR3 contains 15 residues. This chain's CDR3 is CASSFQGLANGELFF. The CDR3 DNA follows: TGTGCCAGCAGCTTCCAAGGGCTAGCGAACGGGGAGCTGTTTTTT.

The chain couples TRBV28 to TRBJ1-5, with D perhaps matching TRBD1 (5 bases). Germline CDR1 reads MDHEN; CDR2 reads SYDVKM. The CDR3 is made up of 12 amino acids. V lost 3 bases and J 6 bases, leaving 6 bases between the germline ends. The CDR3 reads CASSLGGQPQHF. DNA of the CDR3: TGTGCCAGCAGTTTGGGGGGTCAGCCCCAGCATTTT.

V usage is TRBV7-6 and J usage is TRBJ1-6; D may be TRBD1 (6 bases). The CDR3 has 14 residues. Trimming shortened V by 1 base and J by 6 bases, and 7 bases separated the two germline ends. Germline CDR1 and CDR2: SGHVS and FNYEAQ. The CDR3 DNA sequence: TGTGCCAGCAGCTTAGGCAGGGGTAATTCACCCCTCCACTTT. Translating it yields CASSLGRGNSPLHF.

V gene TRBV11-2 combines with J gene TRBJ2-7; D might be TRBD1 (7 bases). CDR3 length: 15 residues. With 3 bases removed from V and 0 bases from J, the gap between germline ends came to 12 bases. Per the germline V gene, CDR1 is SGHAT and CDR2 is FQNNGV. The CDR3: CASSFRQGLSYEQYF. Written as DNA, the CDR3 is TGTGCCAGCAGCTTCCGACAGGGACTCTCCTACGAGCAGTACTTC.

The chain is built from TRBV5-4 and TRBJ2-5; TRBD1 matches at 7 bases. The CDR3 length is 14 residues. CDR1 SGHNT and CDR2 YYREEE come from the germline V gene (reference sequence). V shed 2 bases, J shed 4 bases, and the junction held 5 bases outside the gene matches. The CDR3 region has the DNA TGTGCCAGCAGCTTCAGACAGGGTGGAGAGACCCAGTACTTC. It specifies CASSFRQGGETQYF.